This T cell receptor (beta chain) emerged from a study of cytomegalovirus exposure and HLA in healthy donors. Study outcomes and limitations: CMV serostatus was the only recorded immune exposure for donors. Per published reports, the classifier diagnosed cytomegalovirus status with high specificity and sensitivity. V- and J-gene trimming of TCR beta was linked (in a later analysis) to a missense DCLRE1C variant.

Worth noting for this clone: The target antigen is unknown.

The V and J ends lost 3 bases and 1 base respectively, with 9 bases between them. The germline CDR1 and CDR2 sequences are LNHDA and SQIVND (reference sequence). This CDR3 region has 15 residues. Vbeta (60) and Jbeta (13) primers were used in the PCR. Profiled with immunoSEQ multiplex PCR; TCRdb holds only in-frame clones, not every one. Of roughly 240,000 clones in the sample, over 75% were seen once. This receptor was obtained from a boy aged 5-17 years in good health and CMV-seronegative. Material for sequencing was PBMCs. The chain carries TRBV19 and TRBJ1-4; tentatively, D is TRBD1 (5 bases). The CDR3: CASSMSRETNEKLFF. DNA for the CDR3: TGTGCCAGTAGTATGAGCAGGGAAACTAATGAAAAACTGTTTTTT.